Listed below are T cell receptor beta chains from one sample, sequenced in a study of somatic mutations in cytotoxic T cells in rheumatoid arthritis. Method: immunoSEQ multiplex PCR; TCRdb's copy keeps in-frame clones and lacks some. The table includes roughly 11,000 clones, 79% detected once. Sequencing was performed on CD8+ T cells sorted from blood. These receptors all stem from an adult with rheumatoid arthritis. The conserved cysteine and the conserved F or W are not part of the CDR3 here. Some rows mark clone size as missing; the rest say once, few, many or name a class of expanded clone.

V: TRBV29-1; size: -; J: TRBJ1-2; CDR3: SVENLHYGYT
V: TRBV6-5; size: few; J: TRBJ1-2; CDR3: ASRASVGSHYGYT
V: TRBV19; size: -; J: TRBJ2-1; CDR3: ASSVSAGGSYNEQF
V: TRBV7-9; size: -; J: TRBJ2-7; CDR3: ASSPGVQPYEQY
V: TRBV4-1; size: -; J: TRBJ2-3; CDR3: ASSHIHAASTDTQY
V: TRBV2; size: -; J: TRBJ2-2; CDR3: ASSEPRGPGELF
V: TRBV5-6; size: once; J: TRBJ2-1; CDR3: ASSFGAGGGSNEQF
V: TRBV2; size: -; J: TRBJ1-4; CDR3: ASSPGGGEKLF
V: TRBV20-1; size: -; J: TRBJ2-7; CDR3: SARDSEQY
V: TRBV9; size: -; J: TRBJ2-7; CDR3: ASSVAASGGLTHYEQY
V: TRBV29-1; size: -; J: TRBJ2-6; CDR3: SVEVQGAGANVLT
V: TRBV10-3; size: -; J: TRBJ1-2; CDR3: AISESKSINYGYT
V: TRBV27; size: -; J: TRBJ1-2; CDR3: ASSPGTGGASFDGYT
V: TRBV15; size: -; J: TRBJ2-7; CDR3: ATSRDFGAGKTSSYEQY
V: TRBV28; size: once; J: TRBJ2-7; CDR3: ASSLNEPGHRTREKY